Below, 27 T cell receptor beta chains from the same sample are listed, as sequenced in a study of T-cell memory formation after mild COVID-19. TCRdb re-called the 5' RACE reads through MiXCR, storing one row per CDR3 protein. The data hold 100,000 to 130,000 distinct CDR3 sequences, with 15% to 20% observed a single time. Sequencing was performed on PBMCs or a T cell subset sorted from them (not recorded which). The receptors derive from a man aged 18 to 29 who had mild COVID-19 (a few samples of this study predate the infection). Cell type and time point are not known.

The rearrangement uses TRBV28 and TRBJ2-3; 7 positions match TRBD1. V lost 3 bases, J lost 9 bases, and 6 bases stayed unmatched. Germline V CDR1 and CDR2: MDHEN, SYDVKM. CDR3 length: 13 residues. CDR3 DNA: TGTGCCAGCAGTTTCCAGGGGGTCCGAACGCAGTATTTT. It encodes CASSFQGVRTQYF. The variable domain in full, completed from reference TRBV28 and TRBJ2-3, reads DVKVTQSSRYLVKRTGEKVFLECVQDMDHENMFWYRQDPGLGLRLIYFSYDVKMKEKGDIPEGYSVSREKKERFSLILESASTNQTSMYLCASSFQGVRTQYFGPGTRLTVL.

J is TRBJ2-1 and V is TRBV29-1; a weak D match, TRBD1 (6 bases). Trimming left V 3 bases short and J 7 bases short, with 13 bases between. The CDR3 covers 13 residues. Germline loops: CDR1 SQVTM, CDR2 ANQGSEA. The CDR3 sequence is CSVETTGLNEQFF. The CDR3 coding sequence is TGCAGCGTTGAGACCACAGGGTTGAATGAGCAGTTCTTC.

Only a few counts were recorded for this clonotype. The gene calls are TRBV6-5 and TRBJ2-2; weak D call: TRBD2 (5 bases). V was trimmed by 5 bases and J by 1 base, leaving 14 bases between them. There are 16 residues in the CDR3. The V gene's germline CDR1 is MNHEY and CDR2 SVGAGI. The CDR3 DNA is TGTGCCAGCAGTCTTCGGACTGGGCGGAACACCGGGGAGCTGTTTTTT. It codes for CASSLRTGRNTGELFF.

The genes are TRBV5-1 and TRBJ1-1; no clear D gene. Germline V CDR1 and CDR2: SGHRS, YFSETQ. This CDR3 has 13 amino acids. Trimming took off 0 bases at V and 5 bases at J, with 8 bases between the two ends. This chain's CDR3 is CASSLAPGTEAFF. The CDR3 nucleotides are TGCGCCAGCAGCTTGGCCCCGGGGACTGAAGCTTTCTTT.

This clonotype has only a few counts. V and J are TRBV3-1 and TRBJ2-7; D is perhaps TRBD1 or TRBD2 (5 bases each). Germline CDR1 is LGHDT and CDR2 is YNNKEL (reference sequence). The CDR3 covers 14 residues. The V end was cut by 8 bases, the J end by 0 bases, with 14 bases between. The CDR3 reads CASSRGTASYEQYV. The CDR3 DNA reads TGTGCCAGCTCCAGAGGGACGGCCTCCTACGAGCAGTACGTC.

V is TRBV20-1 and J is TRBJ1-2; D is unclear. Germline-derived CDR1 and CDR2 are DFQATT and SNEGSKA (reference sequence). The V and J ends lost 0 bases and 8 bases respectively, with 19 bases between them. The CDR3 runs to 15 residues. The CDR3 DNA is TGCAGTGCTAGAGATTTTGAACAGACATCCCAAGGCTACACCTTC. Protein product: CSARDFEQTSQGYTF.

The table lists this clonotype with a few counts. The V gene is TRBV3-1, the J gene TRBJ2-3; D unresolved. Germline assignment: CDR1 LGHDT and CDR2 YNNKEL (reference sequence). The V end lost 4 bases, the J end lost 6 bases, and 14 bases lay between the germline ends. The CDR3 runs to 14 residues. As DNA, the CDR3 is TGTGCCAGCAGCCCCGGCCCAAGCAGTGATACGCAGTATTTT. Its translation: CASSPGPSSDTQYF.

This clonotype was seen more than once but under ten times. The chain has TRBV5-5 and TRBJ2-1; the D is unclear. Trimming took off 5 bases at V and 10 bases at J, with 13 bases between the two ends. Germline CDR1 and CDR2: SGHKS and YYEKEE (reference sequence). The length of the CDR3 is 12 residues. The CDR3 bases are TGTGCCAGCAGTCGGCTGACGCAAGAGCAGTTCTTC. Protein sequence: CASSRLTQEQFF. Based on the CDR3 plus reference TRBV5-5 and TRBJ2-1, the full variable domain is DAGVTQSPTHLIKTRGQQVTLRCSPISGHKSVSWYQQVLGQGPQFIFQYYEKEERGRGNFPDRFSARQFPNYSSELNVNALLLGDSALYLCASSRLTQEQFFGPGTRLTVL.

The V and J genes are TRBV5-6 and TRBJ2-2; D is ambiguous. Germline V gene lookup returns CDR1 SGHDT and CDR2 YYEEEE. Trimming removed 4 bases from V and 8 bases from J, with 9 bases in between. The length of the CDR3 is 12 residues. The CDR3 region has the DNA TGTGCCAGCAGCCCTGTTCGTGGGGAGCTGTTTTTT. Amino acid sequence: CASSPVRGELFF.

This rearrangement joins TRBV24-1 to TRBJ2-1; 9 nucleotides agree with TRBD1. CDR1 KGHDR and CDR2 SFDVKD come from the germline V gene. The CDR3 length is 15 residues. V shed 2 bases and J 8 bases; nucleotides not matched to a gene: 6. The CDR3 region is CATSDSGTGNDEQFF. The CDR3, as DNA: TGTGCCACCAGTGATTCCGGGACAGGGAACGATGAGCAGTTCTTC.

This CDR3 is CASSYGGSRETQYF. Here the CDR3 DNA reads TGTGCCAGCAGTTACGGGGGTTCCCGGGAGACCCAGTACTTC. This chain connects TRBV6-2 or TRBV6-3 to TRBJ2-5; D could derive from TRBD1 or TRBD2 (5 bases each). Germline V gene lookup returns CDR1 MNHEY and CDR2 SVGEGT. The V end was cut by 2 bases, the J end by 5 bases, with 12 bases between. The CDR3 length is 14 residues.

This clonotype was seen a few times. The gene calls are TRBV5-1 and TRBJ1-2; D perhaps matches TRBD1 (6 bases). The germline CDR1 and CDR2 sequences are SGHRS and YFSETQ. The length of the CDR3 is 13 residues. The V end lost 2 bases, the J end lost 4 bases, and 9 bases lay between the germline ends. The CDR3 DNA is TGCGCCAGCAGCTTCGAGGGGGGCTATGGCTACACCTTC. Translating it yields CASSFEGGYGYTF.

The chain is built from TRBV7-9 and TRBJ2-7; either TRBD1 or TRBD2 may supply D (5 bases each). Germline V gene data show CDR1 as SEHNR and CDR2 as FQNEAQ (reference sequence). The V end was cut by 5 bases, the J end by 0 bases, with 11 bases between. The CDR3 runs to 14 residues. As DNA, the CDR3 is TGTGCCAGCAGCCTCGGGGCAAGCTCCTACGAGCAGTACTTC. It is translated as CASSLGASSYEQYF.

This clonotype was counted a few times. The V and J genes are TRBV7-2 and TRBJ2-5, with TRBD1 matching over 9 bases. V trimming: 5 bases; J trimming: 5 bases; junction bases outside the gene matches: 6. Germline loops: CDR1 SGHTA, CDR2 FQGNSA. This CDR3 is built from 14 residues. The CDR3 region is CASSPGDRAETQYF. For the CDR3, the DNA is TGTGCCAGCAGCCCTGGGGACAGGGCGGAGACCCAGTACTTC.

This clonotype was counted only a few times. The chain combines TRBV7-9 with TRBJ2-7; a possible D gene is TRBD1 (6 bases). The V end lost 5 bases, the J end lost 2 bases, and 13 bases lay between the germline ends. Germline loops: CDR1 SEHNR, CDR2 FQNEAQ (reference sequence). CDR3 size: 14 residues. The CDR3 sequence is CASSPWTATYEQYF. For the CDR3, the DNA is TGTGCCAGCAGCCCGTGGACAGCTACCTACGAGCAGTACTTC.

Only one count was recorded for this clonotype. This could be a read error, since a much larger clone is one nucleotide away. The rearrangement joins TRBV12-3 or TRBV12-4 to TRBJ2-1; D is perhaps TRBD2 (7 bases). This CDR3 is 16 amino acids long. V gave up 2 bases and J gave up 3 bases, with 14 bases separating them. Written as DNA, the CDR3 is TGTGCCAGCAGTTTAACTGGCGGGGGCCTCTACAATGAGCAGTTCTTC. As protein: CASSLTGGGLYNEQFF.

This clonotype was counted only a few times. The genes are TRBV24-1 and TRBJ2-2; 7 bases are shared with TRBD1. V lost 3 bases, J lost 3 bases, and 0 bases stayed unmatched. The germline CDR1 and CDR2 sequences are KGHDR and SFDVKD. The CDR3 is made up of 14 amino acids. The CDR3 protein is CATSDQGDTGELFF. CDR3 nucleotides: TGTGCCACCAGTGATCAGGGGGACACCGGGGAGCTGTTTTTT.

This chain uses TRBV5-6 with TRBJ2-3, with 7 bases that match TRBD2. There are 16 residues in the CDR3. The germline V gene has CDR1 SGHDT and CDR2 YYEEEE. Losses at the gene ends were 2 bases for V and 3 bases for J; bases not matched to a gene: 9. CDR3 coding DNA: TGTGCCAGCAGCTTCCGAGTCGCGGGGGATACAGATACGCAGTATTTT. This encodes CASSFRVAGDTDTQYF. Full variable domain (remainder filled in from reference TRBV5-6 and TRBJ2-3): DAGVTQSPTHLIKTRGQQVTLRCSPKSGHDTVSWYQQALGQGPQFIFQYYEEEERQRGNFPDRFSGHQFPNYSSELNVNALLLGDSALYLCASSFRVAGDTDTQYFGPGTRLTVL.

The CDR3 sequence: CASSLGLRNQPQHF. DNA of the CDR3: TGCGCCAGCAGCTTGGGTTTGCGCAATCAGCCCCAGCATTTT. V gene TRBV5-1 combines with J gene TRBJ1-5; D is unresolved. V lost 0 bases and J 2 bases, leaving 6 bases between the germline ends. This CDR3 is 14 amino acids long. Germline V gene data show CDR1 as SGHRS and CDR2 as YFSETQ. The whole variable domain, remainder taken from reference TRBV5-1 and TRBJ1-5, is KAGVTQTPRYLIKTRGQQVTLSCSPISGHRSVSWYQQTPGQGLQFLFEYFSETQRNKGNFPGRFSGRQFSNSRSEMNVSTLELGDSALYLCASSLGLRNQPQHFGDGTRLSIL.

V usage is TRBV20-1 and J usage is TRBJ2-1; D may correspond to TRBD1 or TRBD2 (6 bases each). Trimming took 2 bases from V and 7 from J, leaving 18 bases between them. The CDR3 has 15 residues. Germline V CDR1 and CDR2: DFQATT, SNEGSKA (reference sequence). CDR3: CSARRAGTPTNEQFF. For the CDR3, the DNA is TGCAGTGCTAGAAGGGCGGGGACACCTACGAATGAGCAGTTCTTC.

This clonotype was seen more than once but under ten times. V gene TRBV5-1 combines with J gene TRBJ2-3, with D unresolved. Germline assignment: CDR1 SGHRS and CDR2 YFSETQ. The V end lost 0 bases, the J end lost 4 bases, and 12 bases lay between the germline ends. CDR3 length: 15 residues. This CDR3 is CASSLGSPRADTQYF. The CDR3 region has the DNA TGCGCCAGCAGCTTGGGTAGCCCCCGCGCAGATACGCAGTATTTT.

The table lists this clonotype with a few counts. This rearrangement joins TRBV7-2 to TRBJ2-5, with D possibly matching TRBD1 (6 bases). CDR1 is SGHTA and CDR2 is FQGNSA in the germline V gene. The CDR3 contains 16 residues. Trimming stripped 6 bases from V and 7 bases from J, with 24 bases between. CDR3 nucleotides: TGTGCCAGCAGATCCTATGGGGGCTCCCCCGTGAGGACCCAGTACTTC. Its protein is CASRSYGGSPVRTQYF.

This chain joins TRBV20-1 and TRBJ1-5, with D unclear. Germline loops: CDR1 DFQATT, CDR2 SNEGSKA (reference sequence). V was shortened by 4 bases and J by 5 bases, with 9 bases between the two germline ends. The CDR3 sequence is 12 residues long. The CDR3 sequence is CSAKEGDQPQHF. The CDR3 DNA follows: TGCAGTGCTAAGGAAGGTGATCAGCCCCAGCATTTT.

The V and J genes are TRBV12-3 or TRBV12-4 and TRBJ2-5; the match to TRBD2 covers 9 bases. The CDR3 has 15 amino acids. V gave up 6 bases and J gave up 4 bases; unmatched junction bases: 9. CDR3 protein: CASREAGGLRETQYF. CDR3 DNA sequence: TGTGCCAGCAGGGAGGCGGGGGGGCTCCGAGAGACCCAGTACTTC.

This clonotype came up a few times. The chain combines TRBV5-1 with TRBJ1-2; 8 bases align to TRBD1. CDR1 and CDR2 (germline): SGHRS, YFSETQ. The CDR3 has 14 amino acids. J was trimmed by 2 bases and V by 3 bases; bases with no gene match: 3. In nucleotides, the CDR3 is TGCGCCAGCAGCTCGACAGGGGAGAACTATGGCTACACCTTC. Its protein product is CASSSTGENYGYTF.

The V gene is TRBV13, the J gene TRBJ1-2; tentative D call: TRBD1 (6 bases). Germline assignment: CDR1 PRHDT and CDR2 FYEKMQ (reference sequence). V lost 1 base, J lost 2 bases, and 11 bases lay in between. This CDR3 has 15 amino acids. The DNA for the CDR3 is TGTGCCAGCAGCTTAGTACAGGGTAGAAACTATGGCTACACCTTC. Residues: CASSLVQGRNYGYTF.

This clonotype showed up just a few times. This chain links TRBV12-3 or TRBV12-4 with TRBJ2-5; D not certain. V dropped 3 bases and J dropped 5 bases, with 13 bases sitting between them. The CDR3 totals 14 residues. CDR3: CASSLFRVGETQYF. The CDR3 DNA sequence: TGTGCCAGCAGTTTGTTTAGGGTCGGGGAGACCCAGTACTTC.